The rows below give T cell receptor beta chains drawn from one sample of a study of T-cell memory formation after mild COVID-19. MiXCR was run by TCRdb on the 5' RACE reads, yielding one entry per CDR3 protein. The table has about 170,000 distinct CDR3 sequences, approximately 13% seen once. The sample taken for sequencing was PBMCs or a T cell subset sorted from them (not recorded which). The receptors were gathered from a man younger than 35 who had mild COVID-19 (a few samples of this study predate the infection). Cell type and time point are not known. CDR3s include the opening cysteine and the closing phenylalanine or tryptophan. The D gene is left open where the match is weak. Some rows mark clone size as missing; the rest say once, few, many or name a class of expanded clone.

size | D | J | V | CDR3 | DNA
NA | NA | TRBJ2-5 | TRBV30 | CAWSGMQQETQYF | TGTGCCTGGAGTGGCATGCAACAAGAGACCCAGTACTTC
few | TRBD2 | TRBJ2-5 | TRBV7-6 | CASSTRPGGETQYF | TGTGCCAGCAGCACCCGACCGGGAGGGGAGACCCAGTACTTC
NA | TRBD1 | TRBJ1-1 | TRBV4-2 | CASSQDRQGSTEAFF | TGTGCCAGCAGCCAAGACCGACAGGGGAGCACTGAAGCTTTCTTT
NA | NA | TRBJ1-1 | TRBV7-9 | CAGSGNTEAFF | TGTGCCGGATCGGGGAACACTGAAGCTTTCTTT
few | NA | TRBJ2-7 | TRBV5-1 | CASSFGANSYEQYF | TGCGCCAGCAGCTTCGGCGCGAACAGCTACGAGCAGTACTTC
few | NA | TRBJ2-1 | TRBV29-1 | CSVERGGQVDEQFF | TGCAGCGTTGAAAGGGGGGGGCAGGTGGATGAGCAGTTCTTC
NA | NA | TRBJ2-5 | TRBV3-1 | CASSQTEQETQYF | TGTGCCAGCAGCCAAACGGAACAAGAGACCCAGTACTTC
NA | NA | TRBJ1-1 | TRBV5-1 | CASSSSGTVNTEAFF | TGCGCCAGCAGCTCATCCGGGACGGTGAACACTGAAGCTTTCTTT
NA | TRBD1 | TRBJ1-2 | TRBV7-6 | CASSLGQGMAGYTF | TGTGCCAGCAGCTTAGGACAGGGGATGGCTGGCTACACCTTC
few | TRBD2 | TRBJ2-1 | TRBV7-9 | CASSESSGTYNEQFF | TGTGCCAGCAGCGAATCTAGCGGGACTTACAATGAGCAGTTCTTC
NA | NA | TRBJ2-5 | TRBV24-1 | CATSGGEETQYF | TGTGCCACCAGTGGTGGGGAAGAGACCCAGTACTTC
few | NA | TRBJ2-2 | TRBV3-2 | CASRQTPRMNTGELFF | TGTGCCAGCAGACAGACCCCCCGAATGAACACCGGGGAGCTGTTTTTT
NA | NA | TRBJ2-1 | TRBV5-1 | CASSPEGRYNEQFF | TGCGCCAGCAGCCCGGAGGGACGGTACAATGAGCAGTTCTTC
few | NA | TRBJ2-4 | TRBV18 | CASSPRASALDGKNIQYF | TGTGCCAGCTCACCTCGGGCGAGCGCCCTTGATGGCAAAAACATTCAGTACTTC
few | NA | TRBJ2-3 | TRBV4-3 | CASSQQGGTDTQYF | TGCGCCAGCAGCCAGCAGGGTGGCACAGATACGCAGTATTTT
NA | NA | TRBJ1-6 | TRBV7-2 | CASSLEGFNSPLHF | TGTGCCAGCAGCTTGGAGGGTTTTAATTCACCCCTCCACTTT
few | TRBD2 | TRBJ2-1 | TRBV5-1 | CASSFGGGFYEQFF | TGCGCCAGCAGCTTTGGCGGGGGGTTTTATGAGCAGTTCTTC
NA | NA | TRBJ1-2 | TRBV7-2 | CASSLYRANYGYTF | TGTGCCAGCAGCCTCTACAGGGCCAACTATGGCTACACCTTC
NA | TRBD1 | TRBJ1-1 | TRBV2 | CASSPTGATEAFF | TGTGCCAGCAGTCCGACAGGGGCTACTGAAGCTTTCTTT
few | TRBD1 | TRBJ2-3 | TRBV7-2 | CASSLARAGGTWDTQYF | TGTGCCAGCAGCTTAGCCCGGGCAGGGGGCACTTGGGATACGCAGTATTTT
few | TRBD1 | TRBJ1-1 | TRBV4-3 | CASSQDFGRGPRGYTEAFF | TGCGCCAGCAGCCAAGATTTCGGCAGGGGGCCCCGGGGGTACACTGAAGCTTTCTTT
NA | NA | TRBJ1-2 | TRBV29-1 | CSVQDSGVNGYTF | TGCAGCGTTCAGGACAGTGGGGTGAATGGCTACACCTTC
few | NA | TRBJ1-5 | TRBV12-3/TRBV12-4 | CASSSQGHNQPQHF | TGTGCCAGCAGCTCCCAGGGACACAATCAGCCCCAGCATTTT
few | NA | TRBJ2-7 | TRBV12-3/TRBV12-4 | CASSPPGLVKVHEQYF | TGTGCCAGCAGTCCCCCTGGACTCGTCAAGGTCCACGAGCAGTACTTC
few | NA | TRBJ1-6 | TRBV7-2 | CASSFRTSSSYNSPLHF | TGTGCCAGCAGCTTCAGGACCAGTAGCTCCTATAATTCACCCCTCCACTTT
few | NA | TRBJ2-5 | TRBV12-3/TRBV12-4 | CASSPWRGGTKETQYF | TGTGCCAGCAGCCCTTGGAGGGGGGGAACTAAAGAGACCCAGTACTTC
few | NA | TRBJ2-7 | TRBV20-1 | CSAPDSVSYEQYF | TGCAGTGCCCCCGACAGTGTTTCCTACGAGCAGTACTTC
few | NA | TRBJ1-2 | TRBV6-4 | CASSDSRGDGYTF | TGTGCCAGCAGTGACTCCCGCGGGGATGGCTACACCTTC
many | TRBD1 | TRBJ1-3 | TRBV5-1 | CASSSQGPSSGNTIYF | TGCGCCAGCAGCTCACAGGGGCCGAGCTCTGGAAACACCATATATTTT
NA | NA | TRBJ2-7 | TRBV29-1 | CGHLQGPYEQYF | TGCGGCCATTTACAGGGTCCCTACGAGCAGTACTTC
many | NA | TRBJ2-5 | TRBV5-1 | CASSLLGAETQYF | TGCGCCAGCAGCTTGTTAGGGGCAGAGACCCAGTACTTC
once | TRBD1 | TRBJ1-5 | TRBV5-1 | CASSLEAGGQPQHF | TGCGCCAGCAGCTTGGAGGCAGGGGGTCAGCCCCAGCATTTT
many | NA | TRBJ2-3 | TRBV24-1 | CATSDSGTYDTDTQYF | TGTGCCACCAGTGATTCCGGGACTTACGACACAGATACGCAGTATTTT
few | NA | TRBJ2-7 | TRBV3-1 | CASSQRGREYEQYF | TGTGCCAGCAGTCAAAGGGGGAGGGAATACGAGCAGTACTTC
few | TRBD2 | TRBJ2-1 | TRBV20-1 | CSARPIAGGYNEQFF | TGCAGTGCCCGACCAATAGCGGGGGGCTACAATGAGCAGTTCTTC
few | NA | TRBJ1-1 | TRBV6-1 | CASRQGNTEAFF | TGTGCCAGCAGGCAGGGGAACACTGAAGCTTTCTTT
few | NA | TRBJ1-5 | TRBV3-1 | CASSQDFTSAQPQHF | TGTGCCAGCAGCCAAGATTTTACGTCGGCTCAGCCCCAGCATTTT
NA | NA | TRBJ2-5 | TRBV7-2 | CASSRYLGETQYF | TGTGCCAGCAGCCGCTATTTGGGGGAGACCCAGTACTTC
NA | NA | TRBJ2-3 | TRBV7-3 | CASSRALTDTQYF | TGTGCCAGCAGTCGGGCGCTCACAGATACGCAGTATTTT
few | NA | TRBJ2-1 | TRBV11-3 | CASSLRTKGGGEQFF | TGTGCCAGCAGCTTACGGACGAAGGGGGGCGGTGAGCAGTTCTTC
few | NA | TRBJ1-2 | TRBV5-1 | CASSQGPADGYTF | TGCGCCAGCAGTCAGGGGCCGGCGGATGGCTACACCTTC
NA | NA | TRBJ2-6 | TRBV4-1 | CASSQDRGANVLTF | TGCGCCAGCAGCCAAGATCGAGGGGCCAACGTCCTGACTTTC
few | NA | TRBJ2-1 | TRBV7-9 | CASSSPGRNYNEQFF | TGTGCCAGCAGCTCCCCGGGTAGGAACTACAATGAGCAGTTCTTC